Reported below is one T cell receptor (beta chain). In the source study's methods: Nucleated cell counts were estimated from reference gene primer amplification. The protocol was immunoSEQ multiplex PCR, while the TCRdb copy is restricted to in-frame clones and leaves out a portion. That table supplies the V and J calls and clone size; D and trimming were determined from the DNA. The profile shows around 110,000 clones, 70% to 90% of them singletons. CDR1 SNHLY and CDR2 FYNNEI come from the germline V gene. The CDR3 is made up of 12 amino acids. Trimming pared 6 bases from V and 1 base from J, leaving 6 bases between. These data come from a study of blood T cell repertoires in COVID-19. Study information: The study drew acute and convalescent COVID-19 samples from the United States, Italy and Spain. PBMCs, B-cell-depleted T cells, or T cells were the source of the cDNA or gDNA that made up the material.

The sequenced material came from peripheral blood. The TCR was taken from a middle-aged man with acute or convalescent COVID-19. The chain couples TRBV2 to TRBJ1-1; D call uncertain. CDR3 residues: CASRGGNTEAFF. For the CDR3, the DNA is TGTGCCAGCAGGGGAGGGAACACTGAAGCTTTCTTT.